The entry below describes one T cell receptor beta chain. This entry comes from a study of technical replicates of blood from several donors. Here immunoSEQ multiplex PCR was the method, and the copy in TCRdb shows in-frame clones only, minus some. The sample has tens of thousands of clones, 95% to 98% seen once. The CDR3 sequence is 12 residues long. The V end was cut by 6 bases, the J end by 0 bases, with 6 bases between. The germline V gene has CDR1 SNHLY and CDR2 FYNNEI. Sequenced sample: T cells isolated from PBMCs. The chain joins TRBV2 to TRBJ2-7; D remains ambiguous. The receptor was derived from a human donor in good health. The CDR3 DNA follows: TGTGCCAGCAGGCTTAGCTCCTACGAGCAGTACTTC. This gives the protein CASRLSSYEQYF.